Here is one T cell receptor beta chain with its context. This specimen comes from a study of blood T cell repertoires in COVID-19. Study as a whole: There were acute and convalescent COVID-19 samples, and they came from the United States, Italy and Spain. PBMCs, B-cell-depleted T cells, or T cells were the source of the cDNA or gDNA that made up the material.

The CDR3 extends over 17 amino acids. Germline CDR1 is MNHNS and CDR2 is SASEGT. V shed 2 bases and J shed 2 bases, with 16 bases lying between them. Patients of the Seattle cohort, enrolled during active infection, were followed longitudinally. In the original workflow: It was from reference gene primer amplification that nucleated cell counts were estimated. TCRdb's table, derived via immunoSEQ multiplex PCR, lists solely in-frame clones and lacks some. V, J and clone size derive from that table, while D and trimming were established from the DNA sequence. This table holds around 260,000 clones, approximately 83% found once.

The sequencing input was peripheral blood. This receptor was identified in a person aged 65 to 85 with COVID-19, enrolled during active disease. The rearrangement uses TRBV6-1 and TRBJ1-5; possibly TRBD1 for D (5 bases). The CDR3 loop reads CASSERGGTARNQPQHF. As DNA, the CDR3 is TGTGCCAGCAGTGAAAGAGGAGGGACCGCCCGCAATCAGCCCCAGCATTTT.